A single sample gave rise to the 7 T cell receptor beta chains below, sequenced in a study of CD8+ T cells in alopecia areata. TCR sequencing used cDNA made by reverse transcription of extracted RNA. Clones were sequenced by immunoSEQ multiplex PCR, and TCRdb holds only the in-frame ones, with some missing. The sample has about 64,000 clones, around 40% seen once. Sequences were obtained from NKG2D-low CD8+ T cells sorted from blood. The receptors derive from a human donor with alopecia areata.

This clone turned up a few times. The CDR3 nucleotides are TGTGCCAGCAGCCCCCCTAGGGACGGGTACTATAATTCACCCCTCCACTTT. Translation gives CASSPPRDGYYNSPLHF. This chain joins TRBV7-9 and TRBJ1-6, with a possible D match to TRBD1 (5 bases). The CDR3 consists of 17 residues. Germline V CDR1 and CDR2: SEHNR, FQNEAQ (reference sequence). V gave up 5 bases and J gave up 3 bases, with 17 bases separating them.

As to this clone: A far more abundant clone sits one base away, making this likely a read error. Other DNA sequences in the same sample also yield this CDR3. The chain employs TRBV7-9 and TRBJ2-7; the D gene is possibly TRBD1 (6 bases). The CDR3 totals 13 residues. CDR1 and CDR2 (germline): SEHNR, FQNEAQ (reference sequence). V lost 4 bases and J lost 4, with 11 bases in between. CDR3 sequence reads: CASSWDKSYEQYF. The CDR3 DNA follows: TGTGCCAGCAGCTGGGACAAGTCGTACGAGCAGTACTTC.

The chain combines TRBV29-1 with TRBJ1-1; TRBD1 might be the D (5 bases). The V gene lost 5 bases and the J gene lost 4 bases, with 14 bases spanning the gap. The CDR3 is made up of 13 amino acids. CDR1 is SQVTM, CDR2 ANQGSEA, per germline. The CDR3, as DNA: TGCAGCGTTTTGACACCTAGGGGCACTGAAGCTTTCTTT. It is translated as CSVLTPRGTEAFF.

CDR3 DNA: TGTGCCAGCAGCCCGCCCGGCCGTCGAGAGCAAGAGACCCAGTACTTC. Translating gives CASSPPGRREQETQYF. V gene TRBV7-2 combines with J gene TRBJ2-5; D is ambiguous. Germline V CDR1 and CDR2: SGHTA, FQGNSA. Trimming cost V 5 bases and J 2 bases, with 18 bases left between them. This CDR3 spans 16 amino acids.

This rearrangement joins TRBV21-1 to TRBJ1-1. TRBV21-1 corresponds to a pseudogene. The CDR3 runs 13 residues. DNA for the CDR3: TGTGCCAGCAGCCCCCTTTTGAACACTGAAGCTTTCTTT. Translation: CASSPLLNTEAFF.

To note about this clone: The junction differs from germline at one of its ends, possibly a read error. The chain links TRBV15 to TRBJ2-5; weak D call: TRBD2 (6 bases). The CDR3 loop spans 15 amino acids. Germline assignment: CDR1 LNHNV and CDR2 YYDKDF (reference sequence). This chain's CDR3 is CATSGEIAGRETQYF. The CDR3, as DNA: TGTGCCACCAGCGGAGAGATTGCCGGGAGAGAGACCCAGTACTTC.

This clone is a singleton in its sample. The rearrangement uses TRBV30 and TRBJ2-1; no definite D call. Trimming left V 0 bases short and J 8 bases short, with 14 bases between. The CDR3 loop spans 14 amino acids. Germline lookup yields CDR1 GTSNPN and CDR2 SVGIG (reference sequence). The DNA for the CDR3 is TGTGCCTGGAGTGTGAGTAAGCTTTGGGATGAGCAGTTCTTC. This sequence encodes CAWSVSKLWDEQFF.